These 19 T cell receptor beta chains share one sample of origin, sequenced in a study of STAT3 mutations in large granular lymphocyte leukemia. Clones were sequenced by immunoSEQ multiplex PCR, and TCRdb holds only the in-frame ones, with some missing. This sample yields about 3,800 clones, of which roughly two fifths are seen a single time; 70% to 90% belongs to the top ten. Study findings and constraints: Every T-cell large granular lymphocyte leukemia patient had at least one immunodominant TCR beta clonotype.

Their cognate antigens are unknown. The sample comprised peripheral blood mononuclear cells. Receptors were obtained from a man in his 60s with T-cell large granular lymphocyte leukemia. Some clones in this sample may be carry-over from other donors' samples.

In this sample, this clone turned up a few times. The chain recombines TRBV11-1 with TRBJ1-2, with no clear D. Germline assignment: CDR1 SGHAT and CDR2 FQDESV (reference sequence). V was trimmed by 5 bases and J by 4 bases, leaving 11 bases between them. This CDR3 has 13 amino acids. CDR3 sequence (DNA): TGTGCCAGCAGCCCCGACACGACCTATGGCTACACCTTC. Translating it yields CASSPDTTYGYTF.

V usage is TRBV5-4 and J usage is TRBJ1-4; D is unclear. CDR3 size: 15 residues. Trimming pared 0 bases from V and 8 bases from J, leaving 14 bases between. The germline V gene encodes CDR1 SGHNT and CDR2 YYREEE (reference sequence). The CDR3 sequence is CASSLAGVGEEKLFF. The CDR3 nucleotides are TGTGCCAGCAGCTTGGCCGGGGTTGGGGAAGAAAAACTGTTTTTT.

The chain joins TRBV5-1 to TRBJ2-5; TRBD1 is a possible D gene (5 bases). Germline V gene lookup returns CDR1 SGHRS and CDR2 YFSETQ. The ends were cut back, 5 bases at V and 9 bases at J, with 11 bases in the middle. The CDR3 has 11 residues. The CDR3 reads CASRSEGAQYF. For the CDR3, the DNA is TGCGCCAGCAGATCTGAAGGGGCCCAGTACTTC.

The chain joins TRBV30 to TRBJ2-5; the D is unclear. Germline V gene lookup returns CDR1 GTSNPN and CDR2 SVGIG (reference sequence). The V gene lost 2 bases and the J gene lost 5 bases, with 9 bases spanning the gap. The CDR3 consists of 12 residues. CDR3 DNA sequence: TGTGCCTGGAGTTCGGCCGCGGAGACCCAGTACTTC. Its translation is CAWSSAAETQYF.

V and J are TRBV10-3 and TRBJ1-2; 9 nucleotides line up with TRBD1. Germline V lookup: CDR1 ENHRY, CDR2 SYGVKD. V was pared by 4 bases and J by 4 bases, with 10 bases of the junction left unmatched. The length of the CDR3 is 16 residues. CDR3 protein: CAISAGQGISFYGYTF. CDR3 sequence (DNA): TGTGCCATCAGTGCGGGACAGGGCATCTCTTTCTATGGCTACACCTTC.

This clone was seen only once. The chain has TRBV6-5 and TRBJ2-3; D might be TRBD2 (5 bases). This CDR3 contains 12 residues. CDR1 is MNHEY, CDR2 SVGAGI, per germline. The V end was cut by 6 bases, the J end by 4 bases, with 8 bases between. CDR3 loop: CASRASPDTQYF. CDR3 sequence (DNA): TGTGCCAGCAGAGCTAGCCCAGATACGCAGTATTTT.

This chain joins TRBV27 and TRBJ2-5, with 14 bases matching TRBD2. V shed 6 bases, J shed 3 bases, and the junction held 3 bases outside the gene matches. The length of the CDR3 is 15 residues. Germline assignment: CDR1 MNHEY and CDR2 SMNVEV (reference sequence). The CDR3 bases are TGTGCCAGCAGCGGACTAGCGGGGGGTGAAGAGACCCAGTACTTC. Translating gives CASSGLAGGEETQYF.

This clone was observed once. The V gene is TRBV5-6, the J gene TRBJ2-7; D may match TRBD1 or TRBD2 (5 bases each). Trimming left V 1 base short and J 4 bases short, with 21 bases between. The germline CDR1 and CDR2 sequences are SGHDT and YYEEEE. The CDR3 sequence is 17 residues long. The CDR3 sequence: CASSLLTGMTVRYEQYF. The CDR3 coding sequence is TGTGCCAGCAGCTTGCTCACGGGGATGACAGTACGGTACGAGCAGTACTTC.

The genes are TRBV30 and TRBJ2-6; D gene ambiguous. Trimming removed 0 bases from V and 6 bases from J, with 3 bases in between. Germline V gene data show CDR1 as GTSNPN and CDR2 as SVGIG (reference sequence). The CDR3 length is 12 residues. The DNA of the CDR3 is TGTGCCTGGAGTGTCCAGGCCAACGTCCTGACTTTC. Translated: CAWSVQANVLTF. Looking up the rest from reference TRBV30 and TRBJ2-6 gives the full variable domain: SQTIHQWPATLVQPVGSPLSLECTVEGTSNPNLYWYRQAAGRGLQLLFYSVGIGQISSEVPQNLSASRPQDRQFILSSKKLLLSDSGFYLCAWSVQANVLTFGAGSRLTVL.

J is TRBJ2-7 and V is TRBV5-1; 7 nucleotides align to TRBD1. Trimming took 0 bases from V and 3 from J; bases not matched to a gene: 6. The CDR3 covers 15 residues. Looked up from germline, CDR1 is SGHRS and CDR2 is YFSETQ. CDR3 DNA sequence: TGCGCCAGCAGCTTGGCCGGTCAGGGGGTCTACGAGCAGTACTTC. Encoded protein: CASSLAGQGVYEQYF.

The table lists this clone with a few counts. This chain connects TRBV11-2 to TRBJ2-5, with D uncertain. Between the trimmed V and J ends, which lost 3 bases and 7 bases, there was a span of 12 bases. The CDR3 contains 13 residues. Germline V lookup: CDR1 SGHAT, CDR2 FQNNGV. The CDR3, as DNA: TGTGCCAGCAGCTTCGGCGATAGTGGGACCCAGTACTTC. This sequence encodes CASSFGDSGTQYF.

J is TRBJ2-7 and V is TRBV5-1, with TRBD1 matching 8 bases. CDR1 and CDR2 (germline): SGHRS, YFSETQ. Trimming at V came to 1 base and at J to 5 bases, leaving 5 bases not matched to a gene. The CDR3 is 14 amino acids. Here the CDR3 reads CASSLTQGANEQYF. In DNA, the CDR3 is TGCGCCAGCAGCTTGACCCAGGGGGCGAACGAGCAGTACTTC.

This clone was seen a handful of times. The rearrangement joins TRBV2 to TRBJ2-3, with TRBD2 as a possible D gene (5 bases). The V end lost 6 bases, the J end lost 1 base, and 5 bases lay between the germline ends. CDR1 and CDR2 from the germline V gene are SNHLY and FYNNEI. This CDR3 region has 12 residues. DNA of the CDR3: TGTGCCAGCAGGCGGGGCACAGATACGCAGTATTTT. Translating gives CASRRGTDTQYF.

The J gene is TRBJ1-2, the V gene TRBV30, with no clear D. Trimming cost V 3 bases and J 4 bases, with 21 bases left between them. The CDR3 has 16 amino acids. Germline CDR1 GTSNPN, CDR2 SVGIG (reference sequence). CDR3 in amino acids: CAWSQSQQKRRYGYTF. The CDR3, as DNA: TGTGCCTGGAGCCAAAGCCAGCAGAAAAGGCGCTATGGCTACACCTTC.

The chain is built from TRBV5-1 and TRBJ2-3; 7 nucleotides line up with TRBD1. J was trimmed by 4 bases and V by 4 bases; bases with no gene match: 6. The CDR3 totals 14 residues. The germline CDR1 and CDR2 sequences are SGHRS and YFSETQ. In DNA form, the CDR3 reads TGCGCCAGCAGCATCGGGACAGAATCAGATACGCAGTATTTT. Translated, it gives CASSIGTESDTQYF.

The chain recombines TRBV9 with TRBJ1-6, with D maybe TRBD1 (6 bases). There are 14 residues in the CDR3. Germline loops: CDR1 SGDLS, CDR2 YYNGEE. The ends were cut back, 4 bases at V and 13 bases at J, with 18 bases in the middle. The CDR3 region is CASSQTDSLSPLHF. The CDR3 DNA follows: TGTGCCAGCAGCCAAACGGACAGTCTGAGTCCCCTCCACTTT. Variable domain in full (rest from reference TRBV9 and TRBJ1-6): DSGVTQTPKHLITATGQRVTLRCSPRSGDLSVYWYQQSLDQGLQFLIQYYNGEERAKGNILERFSAQQFPDLHSELNLSSLELGDSALYFCASSQTDSLSPLHFGNGTRLTVT.

The V gene is TRBV5-6, the J gene TRBJ2-5; D unclear. V was cut by 4 bases and J by 3 bases, with 10 bases left in between. This CDR3 comprises 13 residues. Germline values: CDR1 SGHDT, CDR2 YYEEEE. CDR3 DNA sequence: TGTGCCAGCAGCCTCTGGCAGGAAGAGACCCAGTACTTC. Translating it yields CASSLWQEETQYF.

The chain links TRBV29-1 to TRBJ1-1; D possibly corresponds to TRBD1 (5 bases). The CDR3 has 13 residues. Germline assignment: CDR1 SQVTM and CDR2 ANQGSEA. Between the trimmed V and J ends, which lost 6 bases and 6 bases, there was a span of 17 bases. For the CDR3, the DNA is TGCAGCGTAGGAACAGGAGGGGTCCCTGAAGCTTTCTTT. It specifies CSVGTGGVPEAFF.

V and J are TRBV7-8 and TRBJ1-1, with 7 nucleotides matching TRBD1. With V trimmed by 5 bases and J by 2 bases, 5 bases remained unmatched. The CDR3 contains 14 residues. Germline values: CDR1 SGHVS, CDR2 FQNEAQ. CDR3 nucleotides: TGTGCCAGCAGCCGGGGGACAGTTAACACTGAAGCTTTCTTT. Its translation is CASSRGTVNTEAFF.